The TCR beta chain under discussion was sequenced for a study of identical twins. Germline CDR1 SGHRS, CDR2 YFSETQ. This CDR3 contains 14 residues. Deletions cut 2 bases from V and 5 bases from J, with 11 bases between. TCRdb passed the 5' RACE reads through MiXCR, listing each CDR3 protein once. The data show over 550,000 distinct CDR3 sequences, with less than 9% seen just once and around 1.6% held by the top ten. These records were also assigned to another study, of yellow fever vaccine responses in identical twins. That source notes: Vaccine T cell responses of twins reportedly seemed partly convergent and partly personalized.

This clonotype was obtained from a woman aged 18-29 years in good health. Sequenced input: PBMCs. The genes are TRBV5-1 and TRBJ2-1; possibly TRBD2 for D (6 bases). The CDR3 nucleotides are TGCGCCAGCAGCTTTTCTAGCGCGAACAATGAGCAGTTCTTC. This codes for CASSFSSANNEQFF.